This passage covers 14 T cell receptor beta chains from one sample sequenced in a study of T cells in Graves' hyperthyroidism and ophthalmopathy. TCR beta CDR3 regions were amplified from RNA transcripts. HTBI primers drove first-round RT-PCR of the TCR CDR3. TCRdb ran MiXCR on the multiplex PCR reads and lists one entry per CDR3 protein. Of hundreds of thousands of distinct CDR3 sequences in the sample, about 16% were seen once. Sequenced sample: blood. The receptors come from a man in his forties with Graves' hyperthyroidism.

This clonotype was detected ten times or more. V and J are TRBV6-2 or TRBV6-3 and TRBJ1-2; D is unclear. The V gene's germline CDR1 is MNHEY and CDR2 SVGEGT. The CDR3 is 11 residues long. Trimming shortened V by 6 bases and J by 8 bases, and 10 bases separated the two germline ends. In nucleotides, the CDR3 is TGTGCCAGCAGCCCAGGACGCGGCTACACCTTC. Protein product: CASSPGRGYTF.

This clonotype came up many times. The V gene is TRBV20-1, the J gene TRBJ1-5; D is perhaps TRBD1 (5 bases). The CDR3 is 15 amino acids. Germline CDR1 reads DFQATT; CDR2 reads SNEGSKA (reference sequence). Trimming took 1 base from V and 1 from J, leaving 11 bases between them. The CDR3 loop reads CSARVGGISNQPQHF. The CDR3 DNA is TGCAGTGCTAGAGTCGGGGGGATCAGCAATCAGCCCCAGCATTTT.

This chain connects TRBV7-9 to TRBJ1-3, with 9 nucleotides matching TRBD1. Germline lookup yields CDR1 SEHNR and CDR2 FQNEAQ (reference sequence). Germline trimming cut 2 bases from V and 4 bases from J; bases unmatched to any gene: 24. This CDR3 is built from 22 residues. The CDR3 region is CASSLSMGRAEPGQGSGNTIYF. In DNA form, the CDR3 reads TGTGCCAGCAGCTTATCCATGGGACGGGCCGAACCGGGACAGGGCTCCGGAAACACCATATATTTT.

This clonotype was seen repeatedly, ten times or more. V gene TRBV7-2 combines with J gene TRBJ2-3, with 9 bases matching TRBD1. The CDR3 is made up of 14 amino acids. Germline V gene sequence: CDR1 SGHTA, CDR2 FQGNSA. Losses at the gene ends were 7 bases for V and 5 bases for J; bases not matched to a gene: 7. The CDR3 loop reads CASTTDRGRDTQYF. The CDR3 DNA reads as TGTGCCAGCACCACCGACAGGGGGAGAGATACGCAGTATTTT.

This clonotype was counted ten times or more. The rearrangement links TRBV6-2 or TRBV6-3 to TRBJ2-1; TRBD1 agrees at 9 bases. The CDR3 runs to 16 residues. V was pared by 4 bases and J by 7 bases, with 11 bases of the junction left unmatched. Germline V gene sequence: CDR1 MNHEY, CDR2 SVGEGT. As DNA, the CDR3 is TGTGCCAGCAGTTCTGACAGGACAGGGGTCCGGAATGAGCAGTTCTTC. Its translation: CASSSDRTGVRNEQFF.

This clonotype has a count of ten or more. This sequence joins TRBV28 and TRBJ1-1, with a possible D match to TRBD1 (5 bases). Trimming removed 9 bases at V and 8 bases at J, with 22 bases between. Per the germline V gene, CDR1 is MDHEN and CDR2 is SYDVKM. The CDR3 spans 14 residues. The CDR3: CASIPGSSGLEAFF. CDR3 nucleotide sequence: TGTGCCAGTATTCCCGGCAGTTCGGGGCTCGAAGCTTTCTTT.

In its sample, this clonotype was seen many times. The chain is built from TRBV7-2 and TRBJ1-5; D unclear. Between the trimmed V and J ends, which lost 1 base and 2 bases, there was a span of 9 bases. The CDR3 sequence is 15 residues long. Looked up from germline, CDR1 is SGHTA and CDR2 is FQGNSA. CDR3 loop: CASSLGYGGNQPQHF. In DNA, the CDR3 is TGTGCCAGCAGCTTAGGTTACGGGGGCAATCAGCCCCAGCATTTT.

This clonotype was found many times. This chain joins TRBV7-2 and TRBJ2-5, with 9 bases fitting TRBD1. The CDR3 extends over 17 amino acids. J was trimmed by 0 bases and V by 5 bases; bases with no gene match: 10. Germline loops: CDR1 SGHTA, CDR2 FQGNSA. The CDR3 loop reads CASSGTGYERNQETQYF. CDR3 bases: TGTGCCAGCAGCGGGACAGGGTATGAGAGGAACCAAGAGACCCAGTACTTC.

The chain is built from TRBV18 and TRBJ2-3; TRBD1 agrees at 10 bases. The germline V gene has CDR1 KGHSH and CDR2 LQKENI. The CDR3 is 17 amino acids. Germline trimming cut 3 bases from V and 4 bases from J; bases unmatched to any gene: 10. Written as DNA, the CDR3 is TGTGCCAGCTCACCCTACGCCGGGACAGGGGAACCAGATACGCAGTATTTT. Amino acids: CASSPYAGTGEPDTQYF. Looking up the rest from reference TRBV18 and TRBJ2-3 gives the full variable domain: NAGVMQNPRHLVRRRGQEARLRCSPMKGHSHVYWYRQLPEEGLKFMVYLQKENIIDESGMPKERFSAEFPKEGPSILRIQQVVRGDSAAYFCASSPYAGTGEPDTQYFGPGTRLTVL.

The chain joins TRBV7-3 to TRBJ2-1, with 12 bases fitting TRBD2. J gave up 3 bases and V 5 bases, and 5 bases lay outside the gene matches. Looked up from germline, CDR1 is SGHTA and CDR2 is FQGTGA. This CDR3 is built from 16 residues. This chain's CDR3 is CASSRLAGAYYNEQFF. DNA for the CDR3: TGTGCCAGCAGCCGACTAGCGGGGGCGTACTACAATGAGCAGTTCTTC. Full variable domain (missing parts from reference TRBV7-3 and TRBJ2-1): GAGVSQTPSNKVTEKGKYVELRCDPISGHTALYWYRQSLGQGPEFLIYFQGTGAADDSGLPNDRFFAVRPEGSVSTLKIQRTERGDSAVYLCASSRLAGAYYNEQFFGPGTRLTVL.

The chain joins TRBV9 to TRBJ1-1; no clear D. The V and J ends lost 2 bases and 4 bases respectively, with 12 bases between them. This CDR3 contains 14 residues. The germline V gene encodes CDR1 SGDLS and CDR2 YYNGEE. The chain's CDR3 is CASSVGSLSTEAFF. Written as DNA, the CDR3 is TGTGCCAGCAGCGTGGGGTCCCTCAGCACTGAAGCTTTCTTT.

A few counts support this clonotype. The chain uses TRBV29-1 and TRBJ2-1; 8 nucleotides align to TRBD1. The CDR3 sequence is 14 residues long. Germline V gene lookup returns CDR1 SQVTM and CDR2 ANQGSEA. Losses at the gene ends were 2 bases for V and 7 bases for J; bases not matched to a gene: 7. The CDR3 bases are TGCAGCGTTGAACGGACAGGGTTAAAAAATGAGCAGTTCTTC. Encoded protein: CSVERTGLKNEQFF.

The chain combines TRBV30 with TRBJ2-4, with D possibly being TRBD1 (6 bases). Trimming removed 1 base from V and 4 bases from J, with 11 bases in between. The germline CDR1 and CDR2 sequences are GTSNPN and SVGIG (reference sequence). The CDR3 is 14 amino acids. The chain's CDR3 is CAWSGTAAKNIQYF. DNA of the CDR3: TGTGCCTGGAGTGGGACAGCAGCAAAAAACATTCAGTACTTC.

This sequence joins TRBV29-1 and TRBJ1-2, with 9 bases aligning to TRBD1. CDR1 is SQVTM, CDR2 ANQGSEA, per germline. J lost 4 bases, V lost 6 bases, and 9 bases had no gene match. This CDR3 spans 14 amino acids. The CDR3 protein is CSVGPGQGTYGYTF. CDR3 coding DNA: TGCAGCGTGGGACCGGGACAGGGAACCTATGGCTACACCTTC.